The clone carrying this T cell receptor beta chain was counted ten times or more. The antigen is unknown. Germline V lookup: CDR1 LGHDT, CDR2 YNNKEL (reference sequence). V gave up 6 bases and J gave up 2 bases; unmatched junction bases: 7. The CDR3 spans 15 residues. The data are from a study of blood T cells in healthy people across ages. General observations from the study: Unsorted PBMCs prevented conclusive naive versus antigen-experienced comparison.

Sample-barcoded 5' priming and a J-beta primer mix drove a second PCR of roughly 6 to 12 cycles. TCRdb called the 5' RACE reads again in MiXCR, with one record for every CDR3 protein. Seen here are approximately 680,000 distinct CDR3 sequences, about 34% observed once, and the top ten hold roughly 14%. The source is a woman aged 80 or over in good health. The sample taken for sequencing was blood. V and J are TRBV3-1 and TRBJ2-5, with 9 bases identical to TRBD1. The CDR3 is CASSYAGTGQETQYF. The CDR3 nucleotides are TGTGCCAGCAGTTACGCCGGGACAGGGCAAGAGACCCAGTACTTC.